This T cell receptor (beta chain) originates from a study of identical twins. This clonotype turned up a few times. Germline V gene lookup returns CDR1 ENHRY and CDR2 SYGVKD. The CDR3 extends over 14 amino acids. Deletions cut 5 bases from V and 3 bases from J, with 13 bases between. TCRdb passed the 5' RACE reads through MiXCR, listing each CDR3 protein once. The sample carries some 1,700,000 distinct CDR3 sequences, roughly a third recorded once. The gene calls are TRBV10-3 and TRBJ1-2, with D maybe TRBD1 (5 bases). This TCR was recovered from a newborn girl in good health. The sequenced sample was cord blood. CDR3 loop: CAISQIGTDYGYTF. Here the CDR3 DNA reads TGTGCCATCAGTCAAATCGGGACGGACTATGGCTACACCTTC.